This entry concerns a single T cell receptor (beta chain). Participants were aged 18 to 89 years, lived in 24 US areas, and enrolled virtually. Participants were placed into cohorts based on the clinical history they reported. The CDR3 is made up of 17 amino acids. Germline V gives CDR1 MRHNA, CDR2 SNTAGT. J lost 9 bases, V lost 0 bases, and 8 bases had no gene match. These data belong to a study of blood T cell repertoires in COVID-19. The overall study: Acute-phase and convalescent COVID-19 samples originated in the United States, Italy and Spain. From T cells, B-cell-depleted T cells, or PBMCs came the material, which was cDNA or gDNA.

Sequenced by immunoSEQ multiplex PCR; TCRdb stores in-frame clones only, minus some. This sample has under 500,000 clones, with around 90% found just once. This rearrangement joins TRBV6-4 to TRBJ1-6, with 10 bases fitting TRBD1. The sequence derives from a woman between 18 and 29 years old with acute COVID-19. Sequencing was done on a sample of PBMCs or T cells enriched from blood (not recorded which). The CDR3 DNA reads TGTGCCAGCAGTGACTCGGTAGGGGGACAGGGGAGTTCACCCCTCCACTTT. Translated, it gives CASSDSVGGQGSSPLHF.